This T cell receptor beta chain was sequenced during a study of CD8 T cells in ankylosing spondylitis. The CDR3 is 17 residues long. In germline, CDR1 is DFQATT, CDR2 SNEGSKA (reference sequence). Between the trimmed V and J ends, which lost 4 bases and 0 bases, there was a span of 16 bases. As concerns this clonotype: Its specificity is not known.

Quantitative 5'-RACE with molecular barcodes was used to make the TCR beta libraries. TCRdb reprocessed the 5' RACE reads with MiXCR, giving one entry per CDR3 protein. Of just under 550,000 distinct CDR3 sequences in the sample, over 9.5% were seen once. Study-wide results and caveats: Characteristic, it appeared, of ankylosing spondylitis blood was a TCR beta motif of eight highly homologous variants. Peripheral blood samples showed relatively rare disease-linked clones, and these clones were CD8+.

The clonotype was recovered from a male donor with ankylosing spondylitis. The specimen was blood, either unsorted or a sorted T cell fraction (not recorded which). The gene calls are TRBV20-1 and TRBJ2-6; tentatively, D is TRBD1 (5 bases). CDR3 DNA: TGCAGTGCTAAGCGTCGTCAGGGTCGCTCTGGGGCCAACGTCCTGACTTTC. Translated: CSAKRRQGRSGANVLTF.